The rows below give T cell receptor beta chains drawn from one sample of a study of glioma-infiltrating T cells. TCRdb ran MiXCR on the multiplex PCR reads and lists one entry per CDR3 protein. This table has around 390,000 distinct CDR3 sequences, roughly two fifths appearing once. Input material: glioma tissue, nonneoplastic brain tissue, or PBMCs (not recorded which). These receptors were collected from a human donor with low-grade glioma or glioblastoma, undergoing nonglioma brain surgery, or in good health (not recorded which). CDR3s include the opening cysteine and the closing phenylalanine or tryptophan. The D gene is left open where the match is weak. Expanded clones are given a class, and other clones once, few, many or no size at all.

clone_size: many
v_call: TRBV7-9
d_call: -
j_call: TRBJ1-1
cdr3_nt: TGTGCCAGCAGCTTTGACTCGGGGTCGACTGAAGCTTTCTTT
cdr3_aa: CASSFDSGSTEAFF

clone_size: few
v_call: TRBV12-3/TRBV12-4
d_call: TRBD2
j_call: TRBJ2-1
cdr3_nt: TGTGCCAGCAGTGCCCTCCTAGCGGGACCCTCCTACAATGAGCAGTTCTTC
cdr3_aa: CASSALLAGPSYNEQFF

clone_size: -
v_call: TRBV14
d_call: TRBD2
j_call: TRBJ2-1
cdr3_nt: TGTGCCAGCAGCCCCCTAGCGGGACCTTACAATGAGCAGTTCTTC
cdr3_aa: CASSPLAGPYNEQFF

clone_size: -
v_call: TRBV6-5
d_call: -
j_call: TRBJ2-3
cdr3_nt: TGTGCCAGCAGTTACTCGAACAACTACACAGATACGCAGTATTTT
cdr3_aa: CASSYSNNYTDTQYF

clone_size: -
v_call: TRBV6-1
d_call: TRBD2
j_call: TRBJ2-1
cdr3_nt: TGTGTCAGCAGTTCCCGGACTAGCGCAAATGAGCAGTTCTTC
cdr3_aa: CVSSSRTSANEQFF

clone_size: few
v_call: TRBV19
d_call: TRBD1
j_call: TRBJ1-2
cdr3_nt: TGTGCCAGTAGTATTCGGACAGGGAAGTACTATGGCTACACCTTC
cdr3_aa: CASSIRTGKYYGYTF

clone_size: -
v_call: TRBV5-1
d_call: TRBD1
j_call: TRBJ2-7
cdr3_nt: TGCGCCAGCAGCGCCTGGGACAGCTCCTACGAGCAGTACTTC
cdr3_aa: CASSAWDSSYEQYF

clone_size: few
v_call: TRBV6-5
d_call: -
j_call: TRBJ1-4
cdr3_nt: TGTGCCAGCACCCGGAGACCCGCGGATGAAAAACTGTTTTTT
cdr3_aa: CASTRRPADEKLFF

clone_size: -
v_call: TRBV28
d_call: -
j_call: TRBJ1-5
cdr3_nt: TGTGCCAGCAGTCCCCGTGGGGCTTCGTGGAATCAGCCCCAGCATTTT
cdr3_aa: CASSPRGASWNQPQHF

clone_size: few
v_call: TRBV7-9
d_call: -
j_call: TRBJ1-1
cdr3_nt: TGTGCCAGCTCCCTTAGCCCTGGGGAAATGAACACTGAAGCTTTCTTT
cdr3_aa: CASSLSPGEMNTEAFF

clone_size: -
v_call: TRBV24-1
d_call: -
j_call: TRBJ2-5
cdr3_nt: TGTGCCACCAGTGAGATTCATGGTTTTCAAGAGACCCAGTACTTC
cdr3_aa: CATSEIHGFQETQYF

clone_size: many
v_call: TRBV6-1
d_call: TRBD1
j_call: TRBJ2-7
cdr3_nt: TGTGCCAGCGGACAGGGATACTACGAGCAGTACTTC
cdr3_aa: CASGQGYYEQYF

clone_size: -
v_call: TRBV7-9
d_call: -
j_call: TRBJ2-5
cdr3_nt: TGTGCCAGCAGCTTAGGGGACGGTCCAGAGACCCAGTACTTC
cdr3_aa: CASSLGDGPETQYF

clone_size: -
v_call: TRBV7-3
d_call: -
j_call: TRBJ2-7
cdr3_nt: TGTGCCAGCAGCATGGACGTAGCCTACGAGCAGTACTTC
cdr3_aa: CASSMDVAYEQYF

clone_size: -
v_call: TRBV15
d_call: -
j_call: TRBJ2-7
cdr3_nt: TGTGCCACCAGCAGAGAGAGGGACTCCGGGGAAGAGAAGTACTTC
cdr3_aa: CATSRERDSGEEKYF

clone_size: -
v_call: TRBV6-5
d_call: TRBD2
j_call: TRBJ2-3
cdr3_nt: TGTGCCAGCAGTTCGAAAGCGGGATACACAGATACGCAGTATTTT
cdr3_aa: CASSSKAGYTDTQYF

clone_size: few
v_call: TRBV12-3/TRBV12-4
d_call: -
j_call: TRBJ1-1
cdr3_nt: TGTGCCAGCAGTAGGGATATCACTGAAGCTTTCTTT
cdr3_aa: CASSRDITEAFF

clone_size: many
v_call: TRBV5-6
d_call: TRBD1
j_call: TRBJ2-7
cdr3_nt: TGTGCCAGCAGCGCCAGGGGGCGTCGCGAGCAGTACTTC
cdr3_aa: CASSARGRREQYF

clone_size: many
v_call: TRBV6-5
d_call: -
j_call: TRBJ2-1
cdr3_nt: TGTGCCAGCAGTTACTCAGTACCGGGACTGGGCTTTGGTGAGCAGTTCTTC
cdr3_aa: CASSYSVPGLGFGEQFF

clone_size: many
v_call: TRBV27
d_call: TRBD1
j_call: TRBJ2-7
cdr3_nt: TGTGCCAGCAGTTCCCAACAGGGGACCTACGAGCAGTACTTC
cdr3_aa: CASSSQQGTYEQYF

clone_size: many
v_call: TRBV27
d_call: -
j_call: TRBJ2-2
cdr3_nt: TGTGCCAGCAGCCAGCGACCGGACGGGGAGCTGTTTTTT
cdr3_aa: CASSQRPDGELFF

clone_size: many
v_call: TRBV20-1
d_call: -
j_call: TRBJ1-5
cdr3_nt: TGCAGTGCCGACTCCTACGGCAATCAGCCCCAGCATTTT
cdr3_aa: CSADSYGNQPQHF

clone_size: -
v_call: TRBV7-9
d_call: TRBD1
j_call: TRBJ1-6
cdr3_nt: TGTGCCAGCAGCACGCCAGGGGGGAATAATTCACCCCTCCACTTT
cdr3_aa: CASSTPGGNNSPLHF

clone_size: -
v_call: TRBV5-4
d_call: -
j_call: TRBJ1-5
cdr3_nt: TGTGTCAGCAGCTCGGGGAGCCAGCCCCAGCATTTT
cdr3_aa: CVSSSGSQPQHF

clone_size: -
v_call: TRBV6-2/TRBV6-3
d_call: TRBD1
j_call: TRBJ2-7
cdr3_nt: TGTGCCAGCAGTTACTCGCAATCGTTAGGCCGGGACGGACAGGCCTACGAGCAGTACTTC
cdr3_aa: CASSYSQSLGRDGQAYEQYF

clone_size: -
v_call: TRBV6-2/TRBV6-3
d_call: -
j_call: TRBJ2-7
cdr3_nt: TGTGCCAGTTGGATGAGTTCAGGGCGATACGAGCAGTACTTC
cdr3_aa: CASWMSSGRYEQYF

clone_size: -
v_call: TRBV6-5
d_call: TRBD2
j_call: TRBJ2-5
cdr3_nt: TGTGCCAGCAGTTACGGCGGCGCGGGAGGATGGGGAGGGACCCAGTACTTC
cdr3_aa: CASSYGGAGGWGGTQYF

clone_size: -
v_call: TRBV5-5
d_call: TRBD1
j_call: TRBJ1-1
cdr3_nt: TGTGCCAGCAGCTTTCGGTTACCGGGACAGGGGAACACTGAAGCTTTCTTT
cdr3_aa: CASSFRLPGQGNTEAFF

clone_size: -
v_call: TRBV4-1
d_call: TRBD2
j_call: TRBJ2-1
cdr3_nt: TGCGCCAGCAGCCAAGAGCCCCGGCTAGCGGGAGTACTCAATGAGCAGTTCTTC
cdr3_aa: CASSQEPRLAGVLNEQFF

clone_size: -
v_call: TRBV4-2
d_call: TRBD1
j_call: TRBJ1-2
cdr3_nt: TGTGCCAGCAGCCAAGATCGGGTCGGGCCAGGGGGAGATAACTATGGCTACACCTTC
cdr3_aa: CASSQDRVGPGGDNYGYTF

clone_size: few
v_call: TRBV11-2
d_call: -
j_call: TRBJ2-5
cdr3_nt: TGTGCCAGCAGCTTAGGAGGGCAGTTCCAAGAGACCCAGTACTTC
cdr3_aa: CASSLGGQFQETQYF

clone_size: -
v_call: TRBV24-1
d_call: -
j_call: TRBJ2-3
cdr3_nt: TGTGCCACCAGTGACCACACAGGACCTGGAGATACGCAGTATTTT
cdr3_aa: CATSDHTGPGDTQYF

clone_size: many
v_call: TRBV6-2/TRBV6-3
d_call: -
j_call: TRBJ1-1
cdr3_nt: TGTGCCAGCAGGGAGAACACTGAAGCTTTCTTT
cdr3_aa: CASRENTEAFF

clone_size: many
v_call: TRBV4-3
d_call: -
j_call: TRBJ1-2
cdr3_nt: TGCGCCAGCAGCCAAGATCGGACTAACTATGGCTACACCTTC
cdr3_aa: CASSQDRTNYGYTF

clone_size: -
v_call: TRBV19
d_call: -
j_call: TRBJ1-2
cdr3_nt: TGTGCCAGTAGAATATCAGGGGAACCTTATGGCTACACCTTC
cdr3_aa: CASRISGEPYGYTF

clone_size: few
v_call: TRBV20-1
d_call: TRBD2
j_call: TRBJ2-1
cdr3_nt: TGCAGTGCTAGAGGCGGGACTAGCGTTAATGAGCAGTTCTTC
cdr3_aa: CSARGGTSVNEQFF

clone_size: once
v_call: TRBV27
d_call: TRBD1
j_call: TRBJ1-5
cdr3_nt: TGTGCCAGCGGTTTATCGGGGGCGCAGGGGGCAGGACAGCCCCAGCATTTT
cdr3_aa: CASGLSGAQGAGQPQHF

clone_size: many
v_call: TRBV6-2/TRBV6-3
d_call: -
j_call: TRBJ2-2
cdr3_nt: TGTGCCAGCAGCCTAACCCCCTCAAACACCGGGGAGCTGTTTTTT
cdr3_aa: CASSLTPSNTGELFF

clone_size: few
v_call: TRBV4-3
d_call: -
j_call: TRBJ1-1
cdr3_nt: TGCGCCAGCAGACGGACAGCGGCGAACACTGAAGCTTTCTTT
cdr3_aa: CASRRTAANTEAFF

clone_size: -
v_call: TRBV20-1
d_call: TRBD1
j_call: TRBJ2-3
cdr3_nt: TGCAGTGCTAGCAGGGGGATTAGCACAGATACGCAGTATTTT
cdr3_aa: CSASRGISTDTQYF

clone_size: -
v_call: TRBV28
d_call: -
j_call: TRBJ1-4
cdr3_nt: TGTGCCAGCAGTTTCAGCAGGACTAATGAAAAACTGTTTTTT
cdr3_aa: CASSFSRTNEKLFF

clone_size: many
v_call: TRBV20-1
d_call: -
j_call: TRBJ1-3
cdr3_nt: TGCAGTGCTGTCGACAGGAGCTCTGGAAACACCATATATTTT
cdr3_aa: CSAVDRSSGNTIYF

clone_size: few
v_call: TRBV28
d_call: -
j_call: TRBJ1-5
cdr3_nt: TGTGCCAGCAGTCGGTATGGCAATCAGCCCCAGCATTTT
cdr3_aa: CASSRYGNQPQHF

clone_size: -
v_call: TRBV7-2
d_call: -
j_call: TRBJ1-3
cdr3_nt: TGTGCCAGCAGCTTAGGGGGAAGGGGCTATGATACTGGAAACACCATATATTTT
cdr3_aa: CASSLGGRGYDTGNTIYF

clone_size: -
v_call: TRBV4-2
d_call: TRBD1
j_call: TRBJ1-3
cdr3_nt: TGTGCCAGCAGCAACGACAGGGCTACTGGAAACACCATATATTTT
cdr3_aa: CASSNDRATGNTIYF

clone_size: many
v_call: TRBV15
d_call: TRBD1
j_call: TRBJ1-1
cdr3_nt: TGTGCCACCAGTCGGGACAGGGCGATCGCTGAAGCTTTCTTT
cdr3_aa: CATSRDRAIAEAFF

clone_size: -
v_call: TRBV2
d_call: -
j_call: TRBJ2-2
cdr3_nt: TGTGCCAGCAAGCTGGACACCGGGGAGCTGTTTTTT
cdr3_aa: CASKLDTGELFF

clone_size: -
v_call: TRBV7-8
d_call: -
j_call: TRBJ2-7
cdr3_nt: TGCGCCGGCAGCCTCAGAGCCTACGAGCAGTACTTC
cdr3_aa: CAGSLRAYEQYF

clone_size: many
v_call: TRBV27
d_call: -
j_call: TRBJ2-1
cdr3_nt: TGTGCCAGCAGTTTATTCGGGCCACTCAATGAGCAGTTCTTC
cdr3_aa: CASSLFGPLNEQFF

clone_size: -
v_call: TRBV12-3/TRBV12-4
d_call: TRBD1
j_call: TRBJ1-6
cdr3_nt: TGTGCCAGCAGGACAGGGAGTAATCCACCCCTCCACTTT
cdr3_aa: CASRTGSNPPLHF

clone_size: -
v_call: TRBV14
d_call: -
j_call: TRBJ1-5
cdr3_nt: TGTGCCAGCAGCCAAGCCCCCAGTTCGCCCCAGCATTTT
cdr3_aa: CASSQAPSSPQHF

clone_size: -
v_call: TRBV25-1
d_call: -
j_call: TRBJ1-5
cdr3_nt: TGTGCCAGCCATAATCAGCCCCAGCATTTT
cdr3_aa: CASHNQPQHF

clone_size: few
v_call: TRBV4-1
d_call: -
j_call: TRBJ1-5
cdr3_nt: TGCGCCAGCAGCCAAGATTCCGGGACATTCTATAGCAATCAGCCCCAGCATTTT
cdr3_aa: CASSQDSGTFYSNQPQHF